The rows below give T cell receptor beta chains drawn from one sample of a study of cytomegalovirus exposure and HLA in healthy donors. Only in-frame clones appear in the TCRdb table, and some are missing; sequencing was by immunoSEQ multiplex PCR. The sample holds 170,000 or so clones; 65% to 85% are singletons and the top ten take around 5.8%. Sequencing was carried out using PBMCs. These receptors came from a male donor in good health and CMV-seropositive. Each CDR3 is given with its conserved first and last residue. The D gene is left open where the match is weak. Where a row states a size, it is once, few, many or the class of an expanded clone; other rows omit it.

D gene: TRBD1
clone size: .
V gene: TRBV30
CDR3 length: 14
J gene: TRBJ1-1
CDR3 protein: CAWLRQGRNTEAFF
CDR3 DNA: TGTGCCTGGCTCCGACAGGGGAGGAACACTGAAGCTTTCTTT

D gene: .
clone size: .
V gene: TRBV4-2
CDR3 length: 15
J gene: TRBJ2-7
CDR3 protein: CASSQDPAASYEQYF
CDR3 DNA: TGTGCCAGCAGCCAAGATCCCGCGGCCTCCTACGAGCAGTACTTC

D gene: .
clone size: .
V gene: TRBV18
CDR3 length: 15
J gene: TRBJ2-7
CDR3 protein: CASSPDSPSSYEQYF
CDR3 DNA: TGTGCCAGCTCGCCCGACAGTCCAAGCTCCTACGAGCAGTACTTC

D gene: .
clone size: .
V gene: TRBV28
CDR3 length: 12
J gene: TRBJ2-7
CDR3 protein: CASGDFPYEQYF
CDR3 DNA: TGTGCCAGCGGGGACTTTCCCTACGAGCAGTACTTC

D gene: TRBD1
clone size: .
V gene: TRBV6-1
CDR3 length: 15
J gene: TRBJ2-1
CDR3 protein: CASSEATGGFNEQFF
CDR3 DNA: TGTGCCAGCAGTGAAGCTACAGGGGGGTTTAATGAGCAGTTCTTC

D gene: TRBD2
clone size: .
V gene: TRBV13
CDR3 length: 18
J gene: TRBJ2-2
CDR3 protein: CASSLGTSGSTWSGELFF
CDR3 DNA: TGTGCCAGCAGCTTAGGGACTAGCGGGAGTACTTGGTCCGGGGAGCTGTTTTTT

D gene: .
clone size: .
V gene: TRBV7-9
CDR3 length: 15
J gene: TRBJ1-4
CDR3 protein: CASSSSGGYNEKLFF
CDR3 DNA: TGTGCCAGCAGCTCTTCGGGGGGGTATAATGAAAAACTGTTTTTT

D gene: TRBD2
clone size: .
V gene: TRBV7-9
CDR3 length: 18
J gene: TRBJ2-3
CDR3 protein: CASSSGTSGSPSTDTQYF
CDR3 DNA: TGTGCCAGCAGCTCGGGGACTAGCGGGAGTCCTAGCACAGATACGCAGTATTTT

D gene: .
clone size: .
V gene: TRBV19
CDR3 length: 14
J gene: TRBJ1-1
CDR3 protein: CASSIVKRVPEAFF
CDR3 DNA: TGTGCCAGTAGTATAGTTAAGAGGGTTCCTGAAGCTTTCTTT

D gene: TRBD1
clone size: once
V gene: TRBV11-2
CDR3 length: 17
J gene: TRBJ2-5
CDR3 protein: CASSLKEDRGYQETQYF
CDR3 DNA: TGTGCCAGCAGCTTAAAAGAGGACAGGGGGTACCAAGAGACCCAGTACTTC

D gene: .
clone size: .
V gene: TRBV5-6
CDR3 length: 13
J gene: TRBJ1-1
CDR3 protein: CATQGWVNTEAFF
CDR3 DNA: TGTGCCACACAGGGTTGGGTGAACACTGAAGCTTTCTTT

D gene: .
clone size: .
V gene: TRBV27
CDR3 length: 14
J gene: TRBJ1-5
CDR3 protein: CATSRDNSNQPQHF
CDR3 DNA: TGTGCCACATCCCGGGACAACAGCAATCAGCCCCAGCATTTT

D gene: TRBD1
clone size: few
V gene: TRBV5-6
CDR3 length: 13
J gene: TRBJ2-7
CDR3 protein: CASSYRGAYEQYF
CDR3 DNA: TGTGCCAGCAGCTACAGGGGAGCCTACGAGCAGTACTTC

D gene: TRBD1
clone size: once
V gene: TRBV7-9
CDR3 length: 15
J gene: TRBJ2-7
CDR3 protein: CASSWADRAAYEQYF
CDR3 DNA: TGTGCCAGCAGCTGGGCCGACAGGGCGGCCTACGAGCAGTACTTC

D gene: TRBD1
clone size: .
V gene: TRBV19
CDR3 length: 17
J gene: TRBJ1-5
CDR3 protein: CASSIDKGQASWQPQHF
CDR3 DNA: TGTGCCAGTAGTATAGATAAAGGACAGGCCTCCTGGCAGCCCCAGCATTTT

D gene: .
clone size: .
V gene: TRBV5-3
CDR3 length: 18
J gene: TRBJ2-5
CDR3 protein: CARRGGRGGHRKQETQYF
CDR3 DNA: TGTGCCAGAAGAGGGGGAAGGGGCGGCCATCGTAAACAAGAGACCCAGTACTTC

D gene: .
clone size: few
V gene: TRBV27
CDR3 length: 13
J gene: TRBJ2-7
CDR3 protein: CASSLEGQTTQYF
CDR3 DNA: TGTGCCAGCAGTTTAGAAGGACAGACAACACAGTACTTC

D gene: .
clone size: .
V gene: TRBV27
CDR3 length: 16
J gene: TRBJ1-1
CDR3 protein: CASSLDGLRADTEAFF
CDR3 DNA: TGTGCCAGCAGTTTAGACGGCTTGAGGGCGGACACTGAAGCTTTCTTT

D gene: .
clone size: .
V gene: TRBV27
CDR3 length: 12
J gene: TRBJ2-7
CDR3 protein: CASSEQGLEQYF
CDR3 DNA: TGTGCCAGCAGTGAACAGGGTCTCGAGCAGTACTTC

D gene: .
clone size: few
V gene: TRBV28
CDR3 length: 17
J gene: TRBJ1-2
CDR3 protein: CASRTGSLAGLSYGYTF
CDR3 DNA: TGTGCCAGCAGGACTGGATCCCTCGCAGGGCTAAGCTATGGCTACACCTTC

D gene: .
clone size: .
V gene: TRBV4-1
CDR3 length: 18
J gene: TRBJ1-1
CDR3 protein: CASSSRSSQSSMNTEAFF
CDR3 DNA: TGCGCCAGCAGCTCAAGATCCTCACAGTCAAGCATGAACACTGAAGCTTTCTTT

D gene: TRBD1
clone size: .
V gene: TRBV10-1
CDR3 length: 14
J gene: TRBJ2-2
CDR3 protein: CASTPGQRTGELFF
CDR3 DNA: TGCGCCAGCACCCCGGGACAGCGTACCGGGGAGCTGTTTTTT

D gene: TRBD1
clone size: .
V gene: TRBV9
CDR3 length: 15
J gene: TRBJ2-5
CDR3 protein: CASSKPGQAPETQYF
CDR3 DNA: TGTGCCAGCAGCAAACCGGGACAGGCCCCTGAGACCCAGTACTTC

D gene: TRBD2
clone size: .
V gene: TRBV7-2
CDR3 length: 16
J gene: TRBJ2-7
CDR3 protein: CASSSYWTSGKYEQYF
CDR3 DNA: TGTGCCAGCAGCTCCTATTGGACTAGCGGGAAGTACGAGCAGTACTTC

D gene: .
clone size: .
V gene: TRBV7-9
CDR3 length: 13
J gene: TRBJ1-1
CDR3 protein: CASNGLRNTEAFF
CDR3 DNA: TGTGCCAGCAATGGGCTGAGGAACACTGAAGCTTTCTTT

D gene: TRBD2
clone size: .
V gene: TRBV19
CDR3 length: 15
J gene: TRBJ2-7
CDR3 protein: CASSIGTSGIHEQYF
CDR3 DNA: TGTGCCAGTAGTATTGGGACTAGCGGGATTCACGAGCAGTACTTC

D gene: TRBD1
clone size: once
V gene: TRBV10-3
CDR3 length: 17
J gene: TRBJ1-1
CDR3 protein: CAISPSDRGPLGTEAFF
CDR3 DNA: TGTGCCATCTCGCCGTCGGACAGGGGGCCCCTCGGGACTGAAGCTTTCTTT

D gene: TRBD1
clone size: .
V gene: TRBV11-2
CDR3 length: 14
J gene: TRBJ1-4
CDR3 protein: CASSLVRGREKLFF
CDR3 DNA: TGTGCCAGCAGCTTAGTGAGGGGGCGGGAAAAACTGTTTTTT

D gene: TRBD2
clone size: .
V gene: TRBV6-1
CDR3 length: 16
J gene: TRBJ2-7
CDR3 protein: CASSEELAGVHYEQYF
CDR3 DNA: TGTGCCAGCAGTGAAGAACTAGCGGGAGTCCACTACGAGCAGTACTTC

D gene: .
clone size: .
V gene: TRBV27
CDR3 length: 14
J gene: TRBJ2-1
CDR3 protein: CASSLVNSYNEQFF
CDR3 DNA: TGTGCCAGCAGCCTCGTTAACTCCTACAATGAGCAGTTCTTC

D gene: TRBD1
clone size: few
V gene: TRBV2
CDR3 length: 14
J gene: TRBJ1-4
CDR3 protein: CASSRRGSNEKLFF
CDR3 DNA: TGTGCCAGCAGTCGCAGGGGGTCTAATGAAAAACTGTTTTTT

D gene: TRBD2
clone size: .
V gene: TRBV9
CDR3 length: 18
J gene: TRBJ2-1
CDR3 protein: CASSVGLAGGRGLNEQFF
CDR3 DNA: TGTGCCAGCAGCGTAGGGCTAGCGGGAGGGCGGGGGCTTAATGAGCAGTTCTTC

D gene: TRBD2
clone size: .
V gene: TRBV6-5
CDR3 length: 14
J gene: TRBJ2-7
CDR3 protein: CASSYQGLVDEQYF
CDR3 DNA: TGTGCCAGCAGTTACCAGGGACTAGTAGACGAGCAGTACTTC

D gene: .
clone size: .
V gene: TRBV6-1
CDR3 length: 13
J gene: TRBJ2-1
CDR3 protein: CASSLAPYNEQFF
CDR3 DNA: TGTGCCAGCAGCCTAGCGCCATACAATGAGCAGTTCTTC

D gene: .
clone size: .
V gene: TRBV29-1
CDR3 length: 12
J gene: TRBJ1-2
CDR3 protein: CSVERANYGYTF
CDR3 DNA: TGCAGCGTTGAGCGGGCTAACTATGGCTACACCTTC

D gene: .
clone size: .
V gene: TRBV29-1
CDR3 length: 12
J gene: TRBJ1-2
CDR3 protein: CSVEDSQAGYTF
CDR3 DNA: TGCAGCGTTGAGGACAGTCAAGCTGGCTACACCTTT

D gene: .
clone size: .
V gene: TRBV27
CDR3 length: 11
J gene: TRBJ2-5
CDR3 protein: CASSSRETQYF
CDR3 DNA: TGTGCCAGCAGTTCCAGAGAGACCCAGTACTTC

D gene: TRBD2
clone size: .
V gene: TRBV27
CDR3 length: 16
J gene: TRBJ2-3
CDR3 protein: CASSLRAGAITDTQYF
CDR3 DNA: TGTGCCAGCAGTTTGAGAGCGGGAGCCATCACAGATACGCAGTATTTT

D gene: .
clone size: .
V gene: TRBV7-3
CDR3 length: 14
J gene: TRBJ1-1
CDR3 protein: CASSSQGSNTEAFF
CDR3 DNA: TGTGCCAGCAGCTCTCAGGGGTCGAACACTGAAGCTTTCTTT

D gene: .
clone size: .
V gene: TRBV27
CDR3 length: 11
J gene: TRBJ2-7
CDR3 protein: CASSSLYEQYF
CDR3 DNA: TGTGCCAGCAGTTCCCTCTACGAGCAGTACTTC

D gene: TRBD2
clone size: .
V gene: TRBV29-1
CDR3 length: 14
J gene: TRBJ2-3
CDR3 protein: CSVVASGIVDTQYF
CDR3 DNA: TGCAGCGTTGTTGCTAGCGGGATAGTGGATACGCAGTATTTT

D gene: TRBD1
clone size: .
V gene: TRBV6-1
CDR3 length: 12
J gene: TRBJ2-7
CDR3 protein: CASGDRSFEQYF
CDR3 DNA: TGTGCCAGCGGGGACAGGAGTTTCGAGCAGTACTTC

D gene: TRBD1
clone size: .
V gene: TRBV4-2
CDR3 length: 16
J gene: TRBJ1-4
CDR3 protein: CASSQDRDRLFGKLFF
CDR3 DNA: TGTGCCAGCAGCCAAGATCGGGACAGACTCTTCGGAAAACTGTTTTTT

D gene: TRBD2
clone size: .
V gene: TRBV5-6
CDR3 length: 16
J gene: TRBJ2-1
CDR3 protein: CASCPGLAGVYSEQFF
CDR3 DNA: TGTGCCAGCTGCCCCGGGCTAGCGGGAGTTTACAGTGAGCAGTTCTTC

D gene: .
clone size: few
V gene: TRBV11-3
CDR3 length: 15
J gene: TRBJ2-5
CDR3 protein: CASSLGGLHQETQYF
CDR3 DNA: TGTGCCAGCAGCTTAGGGGGGCTACACCAAGAGACCCAGTACTTC

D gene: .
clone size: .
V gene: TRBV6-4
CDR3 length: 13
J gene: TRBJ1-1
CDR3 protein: CASSRVWDTEAFF
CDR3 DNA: TGTGCCAGCAGTCGGGTTTGGGACACTGAAGCTTTCTTT